Given below is one T cell receptor beta chain in context. The target antigen is unknown. This CDR3 contains 11 residues. The V gene's germline CDR1 is MGHDK and CDR2 SYGVNS. Trimming shortened V by 5 bases and J by 3 bases, and 3 bases separated the two germline ends. The data originate from a study of cytomegalovirus exposure and HLA in healthy donors. Study-wide points: Investigators reported about 160 TCR beta chains as tied to cytomegalovirus.

PCR used 60 Vbeta primers and 13 Jbeta primers. Authors' data handling: Later work found 74 million or so unique TCR beta chains, with roughly 11 million shared. This table comes from immunoSEQ multiplex PCR, and its TCRdb copy is limited to in-frame clones, with some not included. V, J and clone size derive from that table, while D and trimming were established from the DNA sequence. Of 150,000 or so clones listed, roughly 80% are singletons. This chain uses TRBV25-1 with TRBJ2-3; D is ambiguous. The sample consisted of PBMCs. The sequence was collected from a woman aged 40 to 55 in good health and CMV-seropositive. The CDR3 is CASSQTDTQYF. The CDR3 nucleotides are TGTGCCAGCAGTCAGACAGATACGCAGTATTTT. Looking up the rest from reference TRBV25-1 and TRBJ2-3 gives the full variable domain: EADIYQTPRYLVIGTGKKITLECSQTMGHDKMYWYQQDPGMELHLIHYSYGVNSTEKGDLSSESTVSRIRTEHFPLTLESARPSHTSQYLCASSQTDTQYFGPGTRLTVL.